The present T cell receptor beta chain was sequenced within a study of T cells in Graves' hyperthyroidism and ophthalmopathy. Whole-study results and caveats: Separating ophthalmopathy from stable hyperthyroidism was achieved by a 13 V-J model.

The investigators amplified TCR beta CDR3 regions from RNA transcripts. Researchers ran a first-round RT-PCR on the TCR CDR3 using the HTBI primer set. TCRdb re-called the multiplex PCR reads through MiXCR, storing one row per CDR3 protein. This repertoire shows around 580,000 distinct CDR3 sequences, more than 45% found once; its top ten account for approximately 8.4%. Germline-derived CDR1 and CDR2 are DFQATT and SNEGSKA (reference sequence). V gave up 4 bases and J gave up 1 base, with 27 bases separating them. The CDR3 runs 19 residues. Thyroid ultrasound, orbital computed tomography, clinical symptoms, and serum thyroxine and TRAb underpinned diagnoses. Concerning this clonotype itself: The antigen remains unidentified.

The origin of this receptor is a woman between 18 and 29 years old with Graves' hyperthyroidism. Material for sequencing was peripheral blood or thyroid tissue (not recorded which). The chain recombines TRBV20-1 with TRBJ2-3; a weak D match, TRBD2 (6 bases). CDR3 loop: CSAKPPLGSSGRRTDTQYF. The CDR3 DNA follows: TGCAGTGCTAAGCCCCCTCTTGGTAGTAGCGGTAGGCGCACAGATACGCAGTATTTT.